These 7 T cell receptor beta chains originate from one sample sequenced in a study of post-analysis software for immune sequencing data. Study results and caveats: Controls had lower frequencies than patients of a handful of TRBV segments, which included TRBV5-6, TRBV5-1 and TRBV20-1.

Unique molecular identifiers were carried by the TCR beta cDNA libraries. TCRdb redid the calling of the PCR reads with MiXCR, one entry per CDR3 protein. The profile shows 150,000 to 200,000 distinct CDR3 sequences, around 28% of them singletons. The antigens of these receptors remain unknown. Sequenced input: blood. All receptors derive from a girl aged 10 to 17 with multiple sclerosis.

The gene calls are TRBV20-1 and TRBJ2-7, with TRBD2 matching over 7 bases. With the DNA end fitting TRBJ2-5 better, the J assignment may be wrong. Germline values: CDR1 DFQATT, CDR2 SNEGSKA (reference sequence). This CDR3 is 14 amino acids long. The CDR3 protein is CSARDGASGETQYF. In DNA form, the CDR3 reads TGCAGTGCTAGAGATGGGGCTAGCGGCGAGACCCAGTACTTC.

This clonotype came up many times. The chain combines TRBV6-4 with TRBJ2-1; unclear D gene. Germline CDR1 and CDR2: MRHNA and SNTAGT. The CDR3 loop spans 13 amino acids. Trimming stripped 0 bases from V and 3 bases from J, with 3 bases between. CDR3 coding DNA: TGTGCCAGCAGTGACTCCTACTACAATGAGCAGTTCTTC. It yields the protein CASSDSYYNEQFF.

The rearrangement joins TRBV7-2 to TRBJ1-1; a weak D match, TRBD1 (5 bases). The V and J ends lost 2 bases and 4 bases respectively, with 11 bases between them. From germline, CDR1 is SGHTA and CDR2 FQGNSA. There are 14 residues in the CDR3. The CDR3 sequence: CASSLLGASTEAFF. The CDR3 DNA sequence: TGTGCCAGCAGCTTACTTGGGGCGAGCACTGAAGCTTTCTTT.

As to this clonotype: Being one base from a much bigger clone, this may be a read error. The rearrangement uses TRBV20-1 and TRBJ2-1; a possible D gene is TRBD2 (5 bases). The J call could be wrong; TRBJ2-7 is a better fit for the DNA end. From germline, CDR1 is DFQATT and CDR2 SNEGSKA (reference sequence). This CDR3 spans 15 amino acids. The CDR3 spells CSVSPPVRGYNEQYF. The CDR3 DNA follows: TGCAGTGTTAGCCCCCCAGTTCGGGGATACAATGAGCAGTACTTC.

This chain uses TRBV20-1 with TRBJ2-5; 10 nucleotides agree with TRBD2. The CDR3 contains 16 residues. CDR1 is DFQATT and CDR2 is SNEGSKA in the germline V gene (reference sequence). V was pared by 2 bases and J by 3 bases, with 9 bases of the junction left unmatched. The CDR3 sequence: CSARPTSGKGEETQYF. The CDR3 region has the DNA TGCAGTGCTAGACCTACTAGCGGGAAGGGAGAAGAGACCCAGTACTTC.

The V and J genes are TRBV5-1 and TRBJ2-2, with unresolved D. CDR1 SGHRS and CDR2 YFSETQ come from the germline V gene. Trimming removed 2 bases from V and 0 bases from J, with 5 bases in between. The CDR3 contains 14 residues. CDR3 in DNA: TGCGCCAGCAGCTTATCGCCGAACACCGGGGAGCTGTTTTTT. Amino acids: CASSLSPNTGELFF.

The CDR3 DNA reads TGTGCCAGCAGGCAGGGGAATCCCGGGGAGCTGTTTTTT. Protein sequence: CASRQGNPGELFF. The J gene is TRBJ2-2, the V gene TRBV2; D possibly corresponds to TRBD1 (6 bases). Between the trimmed V and J ends, which lost 6 bases and 6 bases, there was a span of 11 bases. Per the germline V gene, CDR1 is SNHLY and CDR2 is FYNNEI. There are 13 residues in the CDR3. Complete variable domain (other parts from reference TRBV2 and TRBJ2-2): EPEVTQTPSHQVTQMGQEVILRCVPISNHLYFYWYRQILGQKVEFLVSFYNNEISEKSEIFDDQFSVERPDGSNFTLKIRSTKLEDSAMYFCASRQGNPGELFFGEGSRLTVL.